Below are 32 T cell receptor beta chains sequenced from a single sample in a study of blood T cell repertoires in COVID-19. The data were produced by immunoSEQ multiplex PCR, yet TCRdb's version contains in-frame clones alone and is incomplete. The profile shows nearly 200,000 clones, roughly four fifths of them singletons. The specimen sequenced was peripheral blood. The receptor source for this set is a human donor with acute or convalescent COVID-19. The donor label of this sample is uncertain.

This clone turned up a few times. The rearrangement uses TRBV5-1 and TRBJ2-6; D remains ambiguous. This CDR3 spans 17 amino acids. Trimming took off 7 bases at V and 0 bases at J, with 17 bases between the two ends. Germline CDR1 reads SGHRS; CDR2 reads YFSETQ. The CDR3: CASSRLAGVSGANVLTF. Written as DNA, the CDR3 is TGCGCCAGCTCCCGTTTGGCAGGCGTCTCTGGGGCCAACGTCCTGACTTTC.

The V gene is TRBV28, the J gene TRBJ1-5; 8 bases align to TRBD1. J was trimmed by 4 bases and V by 4 bases; bases with no gene match: 0. CDR3 length: 13 residues. Germline V gene lookup returns CDR1 MDHEN and CDR2 SYDVKM. This CDR3 is CASSYRGNQPQHF. The CDR3 nucleotides read TGTGCCAGCAGTTACAGGGGGAATCAGCCCCAGCATTTT. The whole variable domain, filled in from reference TRBV28 and TRBJ1-5, reads DVKVTQSSRYLVKRTGEKVFLECVQDMDHENMFWYRQDPGLGLRLIYFSYDVKMKEKGDIPEGYSVSREKKERFSLILESASTNQTSMYLCASSYRGNQPQHFGDGTRLSIL.

The chain is built from TRBV6-5 and TRBJ1-1, with D hard to call. Germline V gene lookup returns CDR1 MNHEY and CDR2 SVGAGI. The CDR3 has 13 residues. V dropped 4 bases and J dropped 1 base, with 7 bases sitting between them. The CDR3 DNA reads as TGTGCCAGCAGTTTCCGACAGAACACTGAAGCTTTCTTT. Amino acids: CASSFRQNTEAFF.

Only a few counts were recorded for this clone. Other DNA sequences within the sample encode an identical CDR3. The V call is TRBV5-8, the J call TRBJ2-2; D unclear. This CDR3 comprises 15 residues. Germline CDR1 and CDR2: SGHTS and YDEGEE. V dropped 0 bases and J dropped 1 base, with 7 bases sitting between them. CDR3 nucleotide sequence: TGTGCCAGCAGCTTGGCTGCAGGGAACACCGGGGAGCTGTTTTTT. Translating gives CASSLAAGNTGELFF.

This clone was recorded many times. Distinct nucleotide sequences in the sample also encode this CDR3. V and J are TRBV19 and TRBJ2-7, with D possibly matching TRBD1 (6 bases). The germline CDR1 and CDR2 sequences are LNHDA and SQIVND (reference sequence). The length of the CDR3 is 14 residues. With 1 base removed from V and 3 bases from J, the gap between germline ends came to 10 bases. CDR3 nucleotide sequence: TGTGCCAGTAGTATAGGTACAGGGTACTACGAGCAGTACTTC. The encoded protein is CASSIGTGYYEQYF.

V and J are TRBV11-2 and TRBJ1-2; 7 nucleotides match TRBD1. The junction had 2 bases not matched to a gene; V was cut back by 1 base and J by 6 bases. This CDR3 is 13 amino acids long. CDR1 and CDR2 (germline): SGHAT, FQNNGV. DNA for the CDR3: TGTGCCAGCAGCTTAGCAGGGGGGAATGGCTACACCTTC. Its protein product is CASSLAGGNGYTF.

The chain recombines TRBV29-1 with TRBJ1-1; D ambiguous. CDR1 SQVTM and CDR2 ANQGSEA come from the germline V gene. This CDR3 spans 13 amino acids. V gave up 5 bases and J gave up 1 base, with 11 bases separating them. DNA for the CDR3: TGCAGCGTTCGAAGTCAGGAGAACACTGAAGCTTTCTTT. Protein product: CSVRSQENTEAFF.

CDR3 sequence: CASSLVPGQGDTEAFF. The CDR3 coding sequence is TGCGCCAGCAGCTTAGTCCCGGGACAGGGTGACACTGAAGCTTTCTTT. The rearrangement joins TRBV5-1 to TRBJ1-1, with 9 bases that match TRBD1. Trimming at V came to 2 bases and at J to 3 bases, leaving 8 bases not matched to a gene. The CDR3 spans 16 residues. Germline V gene data show CDR1 as SGHRS and CDR2 as YFSETQ.

The gene calls are TRBV5-1 and TRBJ2-5; D may be TRBD2 (6 bases). This CDR3 is built from 15 residues. V lost 4 bases and J lost 5, with 18 bases in between. Germline V lookup: CDR1 SGHRS, CDR2 YFSETQ. The CDR3, as DNA: TGCGCCAGCAGCCCGGGGATGCGGGCGGGGGAGACCCAGTACTTC. Amino acids: CASSPGMRAGETQYF. The complete variable domain, with remaining parts taken from reference TRBV5-1 and TRBJ2-5, reads KAGVTQTPRYLIKTRGQQVTLSCSPISGHRSVSWYQQTPGQGLQFLFEYFSETQRNKGNFPGRFSGRQFSNSRSEMNVSTLELGDSALYLCASSPGMRAGETQYFGPGTRLLVL.

The chain employs TRBV5-1 and TRBJ1-6, with TRBD1 as a possible D gene (6 bases). The germline V gene has CDR1 SGHRS and CDR2 YFSETQ. The CDR3 consists of 14 residues. The V and J ends lost 0 bases and 10 bases respectively, with 11 bases between them. The CDR3 spells CASSLEGGRSPLHF. The CDR3 nucleotides read TGCGCCAGCAGCTTGGAGGGGGGGCGGTCACCCCTCCACTTT. Full variable domain (remainder filled in from reference TRBV5-1 and TRBJ1-6): KAGVTQTPRYLIKTRGQQVTLSCSPISGHRSVSWYQQTPGQGLQFLFEYFSETQRNKGNFPGRFSGRQFSNSRSEMNVSTLELGDSALYLCASSLEGGRSPLHFGNGTRLTVT.

This chain joins TRBV6-6 and TRBJ2-3; 8 bases align to TRBD2. This CDR3 contains 15 residues. Per germline, CDR1 MNHNY and CDR2 SVGAGI (reference sequence). V dropped 7 bases and J dropped 4; count of bases not matched to a gene: 10. This chain's CDR3 is CASTTPGGVPDTQYF. DNA of the CDR3: TGTGCCAGCACCACGCCGGGAGGGGTCCCAGATACGCAGTATTTT.

The chain recombines TRBV3-1 (or the pseudogene TRBV3-2) with TRBJ2-7, with 8 positions matching TRBD1. The V segment lost 4 bases and the J segment 5 bases; nucleotides outside the gene matches: 7. This CDR3 has 14 residues. Looked up from germline, CDR1 is LGHDT and CDR2 is YNNKEL (reference sequence). The CDR3 DNA sequence: TGTGCCAGCAGCCCGGGACAGGTTATCAACGAGCAGTACTTC. Protein sequence: CASSPGQVINEQYF.

The CDR3 nucleotides are TGTGCCAGCAGCCCGCCCGGGAGCTCCTACAATGAGCAGTTCTTC. Amino acid sequence: CASSPPGSSYNEQFF. The rearrangement joins TRBV7-8 to TRBJ2-1, with a weak D call TRBD2 (6 bases). The V gene lost 5 bases and the J gene lost 0 bases, with 11 bases spanning the gap. The CDR3 has 15 amino acids. Per germline, CDR1 SGHVS and CDR2 FQNEAQ. Complete variable domain (other parts from reference TRBV7-8 and TRBJ2-1): GAGVSQSPRYKVAKRGQDVALRCDPISGHVSLFWYQQALGQGPEFLTYFQNEAQLDKSGLPSDRFFAERPEGSVSTLKIQRTQQEDSAVYLCASSPPGSSYNEQFFGPGTRLTVL.

The chain recombines TRBV3-1 (or the pseudogene TRBV3-2) with TRBJ2-5; no definite D call. The CDR3 has 15 residues. Germline V gene lookup returns CDR1 LGHDT and CDR2 YNNKEL (reference sequence). With 0 bases removed from V and 2 bases from J, the gap between germline ends came to 10 bases. CDR3 amino acids: CASSQDEVSQETQYF. DNA of the CDR3: TGTGCCAGCAGCCAAGATGAGGTCTCACAAGAGACCCAGTACTTC.

CDR3: CASSFILASEQFF. The CDR3 DNA reads as TGTGCCAGCAGCTTTATTCTTGCGAGCGAGCAGTTCTTC. The gene calls are TRBV7-9 and TRBJ2-1; no definite D call. Trimming took 3 bases from V and 10 from J, leaving 13 bases between them. The CDR3 is made up of 13 amino acids. CDR1 and CDR2 from the germline V gene are SEHNR and FQNEAQ (reference sequence).

The chain links TRBV28 to TRBJ1-5, with TRBD1 matching over 9 bases. V shed 6 bases, J shed 7 bases, and the junction held 13 bases outside the gene matches. Germline V CDR1 and CDR2: MDHEN, SYDVKM. The length of the CDR3 is 16 residues. The CDR3 here is CASRTGQGKRGQPQHF. The CDR3 DNA sequence: TGTGCCAGCAGGACTGGACAGGGGAAGAGGGGGCAGCCCCAGCATTTT.

The V and J genes are TRBV4-1 and TRBJ1-6; TRBD1 agrees at 9 bases. This CDR3 comprises 17 residues. Germline V gene data show CDR1 as MGHRA and CDR2 as YSYEKL. Trimming at V came to 3 bases and at J to 9 bases, leaving 12 bases not matched to a gene. The CDR3 protein is CASSQTPTGTGISPLHF. The CDR3 bases are TGCGCCAGCAGCCAGACCCCCACCGGGACAGGGATTTCACCCCTCCACTTT.

This clone occurred once. This chain uses TRBV28 with TRBJ2-7; 9 bases are a match to TRBD2. Germline V gives CDR1 MDHEN, CDR2 SYDVKM. After removal of 4 bases from V and 2 bases from J, the junction contained 6 bases not matched to a gene. CDR3 length: 15 residues. The CDR3 spells CASSSTTSGTYEQYF. In nucleotides, the CDR3 is TGTGCCAGCAGTTCGACGACTAGCGGAACCTACGAGCAGTACTTC.

V is TRBV5-4 and J is TRBJ2-2; 8 bases are shared with TRBD2. The germline V gene encodes CDR1 SGHNT and CDR2 YYREEE (reference sequence). This CDR3 is built from 17 residues. Germline trimming cut 0 bases from V and 5 bases from J; bases unmatched to any gene: 9. The CDR3 sequence: CASSLAGRGSLTGELFF. The CDR3 DNA is TGTGCCAGCAGCTTGGCCGGGAGGGGGAGTTTAACCGGGGAGCTGTTTTTT.

The CDR3 is CAAFGGGGNTIYF. In DNA, the CDR3 is TGTGCCGCCTTTGGAGGTGGGGGAAACACCATATATTTT. The chain joins TRBV12-3 or TRBV12-4 to TRBJ1-3; D is ambiguous. The CDR3 consists of 13 residues. Between the trimmed V and J ends, which lost 11 bases and 4 bases, there was a span of 15 bases.

V is TRBV5-1 and J is TRBJ2-6; tentatively, D is TRBD2 (5 bases). Germline loops: CDR1 SGHRS, CDR2 YFSETQ. Trimming took 0 bases from V and 2 from J, leaving 6 bases between them. The CDR3 spans 15 residues. The CDR3 loop is CASSLGGAGANVLTF. CDR3 DNA sequence: TGCGCCAGCAGCTTGGGGGGAGCTGGGGCCAACGTCCTGACTTTC.

The chain combines TRBV4-3 with TRBJ1-6; possible D gene TRBD1, 6 bases. Germline V CDR1 and CDR2: LGHNA, YSLEER. The V end was cut by 0 bases, the J end by 7 bases, with 16 bases between. CDR3 length: 17 residues. This chain's CDR3 is CASSQDFGGARNSPLHF. The CDR3 DNA reads TGCGCCAGCAGCCAAGATTTCGGGGGGGCGCGGAATTCACCCCTCCACTTT.

The V and J genes are TRBV15 and TRBJ1-1; perhaps TRBD1 as D (5 bases). V lost 1 base and J 4 bases, leaving 16 bases between the germline ends. Germline lookup yields CDR1 LNHNV and CDR2 YYDKDF (reference sequence). The CDR3 spans 16 residues. The CDR3 here is CATSRGGHTLGTEAFF. CDR3 sequence (DNA): TGTGCCACCAGCAGAGGTGGACATACCCTGGGCACTGAAGCTTTCTTT.

The V gene is TRBV9, the J gene TRBJ2-1; 13 bases line up with TRBD2. This CDR3 is 15 amino acids long. The trim removed 3 bases at V and 10 bases at J, leaving 7 bases unmatched. Looked up from germline, CDR1 is SGDLS and CDR2 is YYNGEE. In nucleotides, the CDR3 is TGTGCCAGCAGCGGCTCCGGACTAGCGGGAGTGGAGCAGTTCTTC. As protein: CASSGSGLAGVEQFF.

V and J are TRBV13 and TRBJ2-3, with TRBD2 matching over 12 bases. V trimming: 3 bases; J trimming: 0 bases; junction bases outside the gene matches: 10. Germline-derived CDR1 and CDR2 are PRHDT and FYEKMQ (reference sequence). The CDR3 has 19 residues. The CDR3 reads CASSFRTSGISSSTDTQYF. In DNA form, the CDR3 reads TGTGCCAGCAGCTTCCGGACTAGCGGGATTTCCTCTAGCACAGATACGCAGTATTTT.

Details on this clone: Distinct nucleotide sequences in the sample also encode this CDR3. V and J are TRBV2 and TRBJ2-7, with 11 bases lining up with TRBD2. Germline values: CDR1 SNHLY, CDR2 FYNNEI. The CDR3 has 13 amino acids. The V segment lost 9 bases and the J segment 0 bases; nucleotides outside the gene matches: 1. CDR3 region: CARGTSGSYEQYF. As DNA, the CDR3 is TGTGCCAGAGGGACTAGCGGCTCCTACGAGCAGTACTTC.

This clone has a count of ten or more. The chain joins TRBV11-2 to TRBJ2-2; weak D call: TRBD2 (5 bases). V was trimmed by 5 bases and J by 4 bases, leaving 14 bases between them. CDR3 size: 15 residues. Germline CDR1 is SGHAT and CDR2 is FQNNGV. CDR3 nucleotides: TGTGCCAGCAGCCTAGCCAGCGGAGGCACCGGGGAGCTGTTTTTT. Its protein is CASSLASGGTGELFF.

This clone appeared a few times. The V gene is TRBV5-4, the J gene TRBJ1-6, with 7 bases that match TRBD1. CDR1 is SGHNT and CDR2 is YYREEE in the germline V gene (reference sequence). V dropped 4 bases and J dropped 6; count of bases not matched to a gene: 10. The CDR3 has 16 amino acids. CDR3 DNA sequence: TGTGCCAGCAGCCCGGGGACAGCCGTTCGTAATTCACCCCTCCACTTT. Translating gives CASSPGTAVRNSPLHF.

This rearrangement joins TRBV5-4 to TRBJ2-1, with a possible D match to TRBD1 (6 bases). Germline assignment: CDR1 SGHNT and CDR2 YYREEE (reference sequence). The CDR3 sequence is 18 residues long. V was cut by 0 bases and J by 0 bases, with 16 bases left in between. This CDR3 reads CASSLEQGTGFSYNEQFF. CDR3 DNA: TGTGCCAGCAGCTTGGAGCAGGGGACGGGATTCTCCTACAATGAGCAGTTCTTC.

CDR3 DNA: TGTGCCAGCAGCTCCGGGACTAGCGGGATGTGGAATGAGCAGTTCTTC. This gives the protein CASSSGTSGMWNEQFF. V usage is TRBV7-6 and J usage is TRBJ2-1; 13 bases match TRBD2. CDR1 is SGHVS, CDR2 FNYEAQ, per germline. V trimming: 4 bases; J trimming: 7 bases; junction bases outside the gene matches: 7. CDR3 size: 16 residues.

This clone occurred a few times. V is TRBV5-1 and J is TRBJ2-2; TRBD2 agrees at 14 bases. This CDR3 region has 15 residues. Trimming removed 6 bases from V and 4 bases from J; junction bases left unmatched: 2. Germline CDR1 reads SGHRS; CDR2 reads YFSETQ. CDR3 DNA sequence: TGCGCCAGCATCGGGACTAGCGGGGGCACCGGGGAGCTGTTTTTT. Translated: CASIGTSGGTGELFF.

This clone was found once. The junction does not match germline at one end; this may be a read error. This chain uses TRBV12-3 or TRBV12-4 with TRBJ1-1, with TRBD1 identical over 8 bases. CDR3 size: 12 residues. The DNA of the CDR3 is TGTGCCAGCAGCTACCAGGGGGCTGAGGCTTTCTTT. It translates to CASSYQGAEAFF.